The present TCR beta chain was sequenced within a study of cytotoxic CD8 clonotypes in ibrutinib-treated CLL. Findings of the study overall: Progressing patients had sampling times that differed from those of sustained-remission patients.

The CDR3 contains 13 residues. CDR1 and CDR2 (germline): SEHNR, FQNEAQ (reference sequence). V was trimmed by 4 bases and J by 4 bases, leaving 10 bases between them. Profiled with immunoSEQ multiplex PCR; TCRdb holds only in-frame clones, not every one. The data hold under 45,000 clones, with about 70% observed a single time. As to this clone: Its antigen is undetermined.

This receptor was obtained from a human donor with chronic lymphocytic leukemia. V and J are TRBV7-9 and TRBJ2-5; D perhaps matches TRBD1 (6 bases). The sequencing used PBMCs, collected at disease progression, from a patient treated with ibrutinib. In nucleotides, the CDR3 is TGTGCCAGCAGCTCCAGGGGACCAGAGACCCAGTACTTC. Its protein product is CASSSRGPETQYF.